This TCR beta chain was identified during a study of human T cells and chemical hapten exposure. Study summary: Each patch test put 0.01% DPC on the upper back, and results were read at 6 days. TCR yields differed between samples (mainly from small differences in pooled library volume).

TCRdb redid the calling of the RACE reads with MiXCR, one entry per CDR3 protein. The data contain approximately 400,000 distinct CDR3 sequences, around 4.8% of them seen just once; the ten biggest clones take up under 2.5%. With 1 base removed from V and 2 bases from J, the gap between germline ends came to 9 bases. CDR3 length: 14 residues. This clonotype occurred many times. Its antigen remains unknown. Study-level results: The study found that DPC sensitization did not change TCRs above 1 in 1000 frequency.

The sample's time point: patch test 1, 2 weeks after DPC sensitization. This sample's treatment: therapeutic diphenylcyclopropenone sensitization with weekly scalp DPC. The V gene is TRBV12-3 or TRBV12-4, the J gene TRBJ2-7; D assignment may be TRBD1 or TRBD2 (5 bases each). Material: whole blood, obtained in connection with sensitization to the hapten diphenylcyclopropenone (DPC). The clonotype was recovered from a woman in her forties or fifties with alopecia areata. Some clones in this sample may be carry-over from other donors' samples. The DNA of the CDR3 is TGTGCCAGCAGTTTAGTCGGGGCCGCCTACGAGCAGTACTTC. Translating it yields CASSLVGAAYEQYF.